This passage covers 14 T cell receptor beta chains from one sample sequenced in a study of beta chain features in type 1 diabetes. Overall study results and limits: A moderate, significant TCRB CDR3 shortening appeared in type 1 diabetes across four CD4+ subsets.

What was sequenced were expressed TCRB transcripts, since all of the isolated RNA had been reverse transcribed. Sequenced by immunoSEQ multiplex PCR; TCRdb stores in-frame clones only, minus some. The repertoire holds some 48,000 clones, with around 40% as singletons. The antigens for these receptors are not known. Source material: stem cell memory CD4+ T cells from blood. The source of these receptors is a man between 25 and 39 years old with type 1 diabetes.

This chain uses TRBV7-2 with TRBJ2-7; TRBD1 matches 9 bases. CDR3 length: 14 residues. V lost 0 bases, J lost 6 bases, and 3 bases stayed unmatched. The germline V gene encodes CDR1 SGHTA and CDR2 FQGNSA. The CDR3 coding sequence is TGTGCCAGCAGCTTAGCCGGGACAGGGACCGAGCAGTACTTC. Residues: CASSLAGTGTEQYF.

The chain employs TRBV7-9 and TRBJ2-1; TRBD2 matches 9 bases. Germline V gene lookup returns CDR1 SEHNR and CDR2 FQNEAQ (reference sequence). V was clipped by 6 bases and J by 7 bases; unmatched bases: 19. The CDR3 runs 18 residues. CDR3 bases: TGTGCCAGCAGGACTGTCCGGGGTAGCGGGAGAGTAGAGAATGAGCAGTTCTTC. Translating gives CASRTVRGSGRVENEQFF.

V gene TRBV5-1 combines with J gene TRBJ2-3; TRBD2 matches 10 bases. This CDR3 has 16 residues. Per the germline V gene, CDR1 is SGHRS and CDR2 is YFSETQ. Unmatched junction bases numbered 6, after V lost 0 bases and J lost 5 bases. The CDR3 is CASSLAAVAGGDTQYF. The CDR3 region has the DNA TGCGCCAGCAGCTTGGCCGCGGTAGCGGGAGGAGATACGCAGTATTTT.

V and J are TRBV7-8 and TRBJ2-1, with 14 bases fitting TRBD2. The germline V gene has CDR1 SGHVS and CDR2 FQNEAQ. The CDR3 sequence is 18 residues long. With V trimmed by 5 bases and J by 7 bases, 13 bases remained unmatched. The CDR3 nucleotides read TGTGCCAGCAGCCCCCGGACAGGACTAGCGGGAGGTATGAATGAGCAGTTCTTC. Its protein product is CASSPRTGLAGGMNEQFF.

The gene calls are TRBV2 and TRBJ1-2; unclear D gene. CDR1 is SNHLY and CDR2 is FYNNEI in the germline V gene. CDR3 size: 11 residues. V was shortened by 5 bases and J by 6 bases, with 7 bases between the two germline ends. CDR3 protein: CASSPLDGYTF. For the CDR3, the DNA is TGTGCCAGCAGTCCTTTAGATGGCTACACCTTC.

The chain carries TRBV18 and TRBJ2-2; D may be TRBD2 (5 bases). With 4 bases removed from V and 0 bases from J, the gap between germline ends came to 15 bases. Germline CDR1 is KGHSH and CDR2 is LQKENI. This CDR3 is built from 17 residues. For the CDR3, the DNA is TGTGCCAGCTCACTTCGGCTAGCTGGCTCGAACACCGGGGAGCTGTTTTTT. Protein product: CASSLRLAGSNTGELFF. Variable domain in full (rest from reference TRBV18 and TRBJ2-2): NAGVMQNPRHLVRRRGQEARLRCSPMKGHSHVYWYRQLPEEGLKFMVYLQKENIIDESGMPKERFSAEFPKEGPSILRIQQVVRGDSAAYFCASSLRLAGSNTGELFFGEGSRLTVL.

The chain uses TRBV11-1 and TRBJ2-7; 12 nucleotides agree with TRBD2. CDR3 length: 17 residues. Germline trimming cut 5 bases from V and 3 bases from J; bases unmatched to any gene: 11. Germline assignment: CDR1 SGHAT and CDR2 FQDESV (reference sequence). The CDR3 DNA reads as TGTGCCAGCAGCCCGTCTGTCGGACTAGCGGGATACTACGAGCAGTACTTC. Translation gives CASSPSVGLAGYYEQYF.

This rearrangement joins TRBV28 to TRBJ2-5; TRBD1 might be the D (6 bases). The CDR3 totals 13 residues. Deletions cut 4 bases from V and 5 bases from J, with 11 bases between. Germline V gene sequence: CDR1 MDHEN, CDR2 SYDVKM. CDR3 loop: CASSYRAAETQYF. The CDR3 DNA is TGTGCCAGCAGTTACAGGGCTGCGGAGACCCAGTACTTC.

The gene calls are TRBV7-2 and TRBJ1-4, with 9 bases lining up with TRBD1. The V gene end was trimmed by 3 bases and the J gene end by 8 bases; junction bases not matched to a gene: 4. This CDR3 is built from 14 residues. CDR1 SGHTA and CDR2 FQGNSA come from the germline V gene. CDR3 bases: TGTGCCAGCAGCTTCGGGACAGGGAGAGAAAAACTGTTTTTT. Amino acid sequence: CASSFGTGREKLFF.

The V gene is TRBV7-2, the J gene TRBJ1-2; 7 bases are shared with TRBD1. Germline V gives CDR1 SGHTA, CDR2 FQGNSA. V was clipped by 4 bases and J by 3 bases; unmatched bases: 8. The CDR3 spans 15 residues. Here the CDR3 reads CASSSTGATYYGYTF. CDR3 nucleotide sequence: TGTGCCAGCAGCTCCACAGGGGCGACCTACTATGGCTACACCTTC.

V usage is TRBV5-1 and J usage is TRBJ2-1; 11 positions match TRBD2. This CDR3 has 16 residues. The V segment lost 2 bases and the J segment 7 bases; nucleotides outside the gene matches: 8. Germline values: CDR1 SGHRS, CDR2 YFSETQ. The CDR3: CASSFATSGSWNEQFF. CDR3 DNA sequence: TGCGCCAGCAGCTTCGCAACTAGCGGGAGTTGGAATGAGCAGTTCTTC.

On this clone: The junction departs from the called germline gene at one end, perhaps through a read error. The chain joins TRBV7-8 to TRBJ2-3; 7 bases are shared with TRBD2. CDR3 length equals 13 residues. Per the germline V gene, CDR1 is SGHVS and CDR2 is FQNEAQ. CDR3 nucleotide sequence: TGTGCCAGCAGCTTAGCCTCCCCGCGGGAGAGGAATTTT. This gives the protein CASSLASPRERNF.

J is TRBJ1-3 and V is TRBV30; 7 nucleotides line up with TRBD1. The CDR3 totals 13 residues. CDR1 and CDR2 from the germline V gene are GTSNPN and SVGIG (reference sequence). The ends lost 4 bases at V and 4 bases at J; junction bases unmatched: 4. CDR3 bases: TGTGCCTGGACACAGGGGTCCGGAAACACCATATATTTT. Residues: CAWTQGSGNTIYF.

The V gene is TRBV30, the J gene TRBJ1-2; TRBD1 agrees at 7 bases. This CDR3 has 15 amino acids. The V segment lost 4 bases and the J segment 3 bases; nucleotides outside the gene matches: 11. Germline assignment: CDR1 GTSNPN and CDR2 SVGIG (reference sequence). The CDR3 bases are TGTGCCTGGACGGGCGTTGAGGGGGCCTACTATGGCTACACCTTC. Translating it yields CAWTGVEGAYYGYTF.